This T cell receptor beta chain was identified during a study of cytomegalovirus exposure and HLA in healthy donors. The primer mix had 60 Vbeta and 13 Jbeta primers. Sequenced by immunoSEQ multiplex PCR; TCRdb stores in-frame clones only, minus some. The table shows around 170,000 clones, with 71% occurring only once. A remark on this clone: As the CDR3 is not closed by the conserved phenylalanine or tryptophan, this likely results from a read error.

This CDR3 contains 13 residues. V lost 9 bases and J lost 3, with 15 bases in between. From germline, CDR1 is SGHRS and CDR2 YFSETQ. The sequence came from a girl between 5 and 17 years old in good health and CMV-seronegative. The material sequenced was PBMCs. The V call is TRBV5-1, the J call TRBJ1-2; D call uncertain. CDR3: CATSFSLDYGYTL. In nucleotides, the CDR3 is TGCGCCACCTCCTTCAGCCTCGACTATGGCTACACCCTC.